These 19 T cell receptor beta chains were sequenced from one sample in a study of OX40 agonist ivuxolimab in advanced cancers. Profiling relied on immunoSEQ multiplex PCR, and the TCRdb table lists in-frame clones only, not all of them. Of about 84,000 clones listed, more than 75% are singletons. Sequenced material: CD4+ or CD8+ T cells sorted from blood, taken in a trial of the OX40 agonist ivuxolimab. These receptors came from an adult with an advanced solid tumor such as melanoma, head and neck, liver or kidney cancer.

This clone was counted a few times. The rearrangement uses TRBV7-3 and TRBJ1-2; TRBD1 aligns across 9 bases. V lost 5 bases and J lost 2; bases outside the gene matches: 6. This CDR3 is 15 amino acids long. Germline lookup yields CDR1 SGHTA and CDR2 FQGTGA. The CDR3 reads CASSPDRGENYGYTF. The CDR3 DNA reads as TGTGCCAGCAGCCCGGACAGGGGAGAGAACTATGGCTACACCTTC.

This clone showed up just once. The chain uses TRBV7-9 and TRBJ2-7; 9 bases match TRBD1. CDR1 is SEHNR, CDR2 FQNEAQ, per germline (reference sequence). The CDR3 runs 14 residues. The J segment lost 6 bases and the V segment lost 8 bases, leaving 11 bases of the junction unmatched. As DNA, the CDR3 is TGTGCCAGCGGGTGGCGGGACAGGGCGGGCGAGCAGTACTTC. Translating it yields CASGWRDRAGEQYF. The whole variable domain, remainder taken from reference TRBV7-9 and TRBJ2-7, is DTGVSQNPRHKITKRGQNVTFRCDPISEHNRLYWYRQTLGQGPEFLTYFQNEAQLEKSRLLSDRFSAERPKGSFSTLEIQRTEQGDSAMYLCASGWRDRAGEQYFGPGTRLTVT.

The chain has TRBV6-1 and TRBJ1-3, with D unresolved. V was pared by 4 bases and J by 0 bases, with 13 bases between. Per germline, CDR1 MNHNS and CDR2 SASEGT. This CDR3 comprises 16 residues. CDR3 in amino acids: CASSGLTGYSGNTIYF. CDR3 sequence (DNA): TGTGCCAGCAGTGGATTGACTGGATACTCTGGAAACACCATATATTTT.

V is TRBV5-6 and J is TRBJ1-1; TRBD1 might be the D (5 bases). CDR3 length: 13 residues. The V gene's germline CDR1 is SGHDT and CDR2 YYEEEE. Trimming cost V 1 base and J 7 bases, with 11 bases left between them. The CDR3 region is CASSLWGVGEAFF. The DNA for the CDR3 is TGTGCCAGCAGCTTGTGGGGGGTAGGTGAAGCTTTCTTT.

The chain employs TRBV7-9 and TRBJ1-2; the D is unclear. CDR3 size: 11 residues. Trimming took 1 base from V and 9 from J, leaving 6 bases between them. Germline values: CDR1 SEHNR, CDR2 FQNEAQ (reference sequence). Here the CDR3 DNA reads TGTGCCAGCAGCTTAGTTCCGAGCTACACCTTC. Amino acid sequence: CASSLVPSYTF. The variable domain in full, completed from reference TRBV7-9 and TRBJ1-2, reads DTGVSQNPRHKITKRGQNVTFRCDPISEHNRLYWYRQTLGQGPEFLTYFQNEAQLEKSRLLSDRFSAERPKGSFSTLEIQRTEQGDSAMYLCASSLVPSYTFGSGTRLTVV.

The count of this clone is one. J is TRBJ2-2 and V is TRBV18, with 9 bases identical to TRBD1. The trim removed 5 bases at V and 0 bases at J, leaving 4 bases unmatched. CDR3 size: 16 residues. Germline CDR1 reads KGHSH; CDR2 reads LQKENI. CDR3 DNA sequence: TGTGCCAGCTCATCCAGGACAGGGGCGAACACCGGGGAGCTGTTTTTT. Its translation: CASSSRTGANTGELFF.

The chain's CDR3 is CASSLLGGRDEQFF. For the CDR3, the DNA is TGTGCCAGCAGCTTACTAGGGGGCCGGGATGAGCAGTTCTTC. The rearrangement uses TRBV7-3 and TRBJ2-1; 7 nucleotides agree with TRBD1. Per germline, CDR1 SGHTA and CDR2 FQGTGA. The CDR3 sequence is 14 residues long. Trimming took 2 bases from V and 8 from J; bases not matched to a gene: 6. The full variable domain, its missing parts supplied by reference TRBV7-3 and TRBJ2-1, is GAGVSQTPSNKVTEKGKYVELRCDPISGHTALYWYRQSLGQGPEFLIYFQGTGAADDSGLPNDRFFAVRPEGSVSTLKIQRTERGDSAVYLCASSLLGGRDEQFFGPGTRLTVL.

V and J are TRBV19 and TRBJ1-1; 7 bases match TRBD1. Trimming removed 4 bases from V and 4 bases from J; junction bases left unmatched: 6. The length of the CDR3 is 14 residues. Germline values: CDR1 LNHDA, CDR2 SQIVND (reference sequence). The CDR3 protein is CASSTTGVGTEAFF. The CDR3 DNA is TGTGCCAGTAGTACCACAGGGGTGGGCACTGAAGCTTTCTTT.

J is TRBJ2-5 and V is TRBV7-6; D is ambiguous. The DNA end lines up better with TRBJ2-7; the J call may be wrong. Looked up from germline, CDR1 is SGHVS and CDR2 is FNYEAQ. CDR3 length equals 14 residues. CDR3 DNA: TGTGCCAGCAGCTTAGAAGCCAGCTCCTACGAGCAGTACTTC. Protein product: CASSLEASSYEQYF.

The chain is built from TRBV28 and TRBJ2-7; TRBD1 might be the D (6 bases). This CDR3 contains 14 residues. The germline V gene encodes CDR1 MDHEN and CDR2 SYDVKM. The ends were cut back, 4 bases at V and 7 bases at J, with 17 bases in the middle. The CDR3 nucleotides are TGTGCCAGCAGTTCCGGGACAATTCACCGTGAGCAGTACGTC. This translates into CASSSGTIHREQYV.

The J gene is TRBJ2-2, the V gene TRBV21-1; the table's D gene call, TRBD1, was not cross checked with the DNA. TRBV21-1 is assigned pseudogene status. The CDR3 consists of 17 residues. The CDR3 spells CASHDRATSIDTGELFF. The CDR3 DNA reads TGTGCCAGCCACGACAGGGCCACCTCCATTGACACCGGGGAGCTGTTTTTT.

The chain employs TRBV18 and TRBJ1-5; maybe TRBD1 (5 bases). The CDR3 contains 12 residues. Germline CDR1 is KGHSH and CDR2 is LQKENI. V was pared by 4 bases and J by 5 bases, with 6 bases between. As DNA, the CDR3 is TGTGCCAGCTCACAACAGGATCAGCCCCAGCATTTT. Encoded protein: CASSQQDQPQHF.

This chain uses TRBV7-8 with TRBJ2-2, with D perhaps given as TRBD1 or TRBD2 (5 bases each). The CDR3 covers 16 residues. V lost 1 base, J lost 5 bases, and 14 bases lay in between. CDR1 SGHVS and CDR2 FQNEAQ come from the germline V gene. The DNA of the CDR3 is TGTGCCAGCAGCTTAGGGGAGACAGCCCGAACCGGGGAGCTGTTTTTT. Translating it yields CASSLGETARTGELFF.

V is TRBV7-2 and J is TRBJ2-3, with TRBD2 matching over 9 bases. Trimming took 7 bases from V and 5 from J; bases not matched to a gene: 10. The CDR3 is 15 amino acids. The germline gives CDR1 SGHTA, CDR2 FQGNSA. The CDR3 DNA follows: TGTGCCAGCACCCCCCGGCGCGGGGGGGGAGATACGCAGTATTTT. Its protein is CASTPRRGGGDTQYF.

V is TRBV9 and J is TRBJ2-1; D is possibly TRBD1 (5 bases). CDR1 and CDR2 from the germline V gene are SGDLS and YYNGEE. The germline V and J ends were trimmed by 4 bases and 4 bases, with 15 bases remaining between them. The CDR3 runs 15 residues. The CDR3 DNA is TGTGCCAGCAGCCCTACAGGACCCTTTTACAATGAGCAGTTCTTC. Translation gives CASSPTGPFYNEQFF. Combining the CDR3 with reference TRBV9 and TRBJ2-1 gives the whole variable domain DSGVTQTPKHLITATGQRVTLRCSPRSGDLSVYWYQQSLDQGLQFLIQYYNGEERAKGNILERFSAQQFPDLHSELNLSSLELGDSALYFCASSPTGPFYNEQFFGPGTRLTVL.

The chain employs TRBV7-2 and TRBJ1-4, with 10 positions matching TRBD1. V lost 6 bases and J lost 5; bases outside the gene matches: 3. CDR3 length equals 14 residues. CDR1 and CDR2 from the germline V gene are SGHTA and FQGNSA. The DNA for the CDR3 is TGTGCCAGCAGTTGGGGACAGGGGAATGAAAAACTGTTTTTT. Translation gives CASSWGQGNEKLFF.

The DNA for the CDR3 is TGTGCCAGCAGCTGGCGACTCAACCTCCGGAACACTGAAGCTTTCTTT. Amino acids: CASSWRLNLRNTEAFF. This chain links TRBV13 with TRBJ1-1; no clear D gene. CDR1 and CDR2 from the germline V gene are PRHDT and FYEKMQ (reference sequence). The CDR3 has 16 amino acids. V was trimmed by 4 bases and J by 1 base, leaving 16 bases between them. The full variable domain, rest sourced from reference TRBV13 and TRBJ1-1, is AAGVIQSPRHLIKEKRETATLKCYPIPRHDTVYWYQQGPGQDPQFLISFYEKMQSDKGSIPDRFSAQQFSDYHSELNMSSLELGDSALYFCASSWRLNLRNTEAFFGQGTRLTVV.

This clone was seen once. The V call is TRBV7-3, the J call TRBJ2-3; 9 positions agree with TRBD1. This CDR3 is 16 amino acids long. V gave up 6 bases and J gave up 4 bases; unmatched junction bases: 11. Looked up from germline, CDR1 is SGHTA and CDR2 is FQGTGA. CDR3 DNA: TGTGCCAGCAGGCGCCAAGGGACAGGGATTCCAGATACGCAGTATTTT. It translates to CASRRQGTGIPDTQYF.

This sequence joins TRBV7-2 and TRBJ2-4, with D possibly matching TRBD1 (5 bases). Germline V gene sequence: CDR1 SGHTA, CDR2 FQGNSA. The V and J ends lost 2 bases and 10 bases respectively, with 12 bases between them. This CDR3 is built from 13 residues. CDR3 residues: CASSLTQAQIQYF. The CDR3 DNA reads as TGTGCCAGCAGCTTAACACAGGCCCAGATTCAGTACTTC.